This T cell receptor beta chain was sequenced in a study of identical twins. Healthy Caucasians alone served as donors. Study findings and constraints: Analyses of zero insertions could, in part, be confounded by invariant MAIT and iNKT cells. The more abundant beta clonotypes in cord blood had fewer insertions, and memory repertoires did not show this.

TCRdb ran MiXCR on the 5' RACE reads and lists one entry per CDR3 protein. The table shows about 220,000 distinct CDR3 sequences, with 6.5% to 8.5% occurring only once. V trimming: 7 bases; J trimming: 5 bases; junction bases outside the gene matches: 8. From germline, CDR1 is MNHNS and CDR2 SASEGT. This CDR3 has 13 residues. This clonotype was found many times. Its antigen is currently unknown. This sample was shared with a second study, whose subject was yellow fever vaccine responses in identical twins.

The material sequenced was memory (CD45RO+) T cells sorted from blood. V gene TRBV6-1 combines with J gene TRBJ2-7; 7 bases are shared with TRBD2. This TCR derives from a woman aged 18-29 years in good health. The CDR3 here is CASTSGTTDEQYF. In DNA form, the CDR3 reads TGTGCCAGCACCTCCGGGACTACGGACGAGCAGTACTTC.